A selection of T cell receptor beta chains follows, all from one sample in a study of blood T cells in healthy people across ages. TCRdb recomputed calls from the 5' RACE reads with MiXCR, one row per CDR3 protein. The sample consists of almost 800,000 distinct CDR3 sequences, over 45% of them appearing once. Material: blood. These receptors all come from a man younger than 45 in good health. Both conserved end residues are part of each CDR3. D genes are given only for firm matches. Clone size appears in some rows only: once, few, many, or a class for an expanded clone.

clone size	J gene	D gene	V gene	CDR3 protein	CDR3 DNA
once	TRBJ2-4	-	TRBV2	CASSEEYLAKNIQYF	TGTGCCAGCAGTGAAGAATATTTAGCCAAAAACATTCAGTACTTC
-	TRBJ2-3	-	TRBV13	CASSLRSVDTQYF	TGTGCCAGCAGCTTGAGGAGTGTGGATACGCAGTATTTT
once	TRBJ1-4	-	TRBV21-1	CASSKSSREGDEKLFF	TGTGCCAGCAGCAAATCGTCCAGGGAGGGGGATGAAAAACTGTTTTTT
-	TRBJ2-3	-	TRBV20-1	CSARTQGRADTQYF	TGCAGTGCTAGAACCCAGGGTAGGGCAGATACGCAGTATTTT
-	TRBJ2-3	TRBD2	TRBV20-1	CSARSWSGAGDTQYF	TGCAGTGCTAGAAGTTGGAGCGGGGCTGGGGATACGCAGTATTTT
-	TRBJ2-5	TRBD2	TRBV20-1	CSAPRETSGTIYEETQYF	TGCAGTGCTCCGAGAGAGACTAGCGGGACTATTTACGAAGAGACCCAGTACTTC
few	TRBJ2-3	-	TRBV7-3	CASSLTPLAGGGTDTQYF	TGTGCCAGCAGCTTAACACCCCTAGCCGGCGGGGGCACAGATACGCAGTATTTT
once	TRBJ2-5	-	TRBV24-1	CATRQQETQYF	TGTGCCACTCGACAGCAAGAGACCCAGTACTTC
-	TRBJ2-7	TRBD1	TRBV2	CASSELRGTGGNEQYF	TGTGCCAGCAGTGAATTGAGAGGGACAGGGGGAAACGAGCAGTACTTC
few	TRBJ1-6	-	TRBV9	CASSVWDTNSPLHF	TGTGCCAGCAGCGTGTGGGACACGAATTCACCCCTCCACTTT
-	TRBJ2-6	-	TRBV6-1	CASRRAGGANVLTF	TGTGCCAGCAGAAGGGCGGGAGGGGCCAACGTCCTGACTTTC
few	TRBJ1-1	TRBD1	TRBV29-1	CSVAQGAQAFF	TGCAGCGTGGCTCAGGGGGCTCAGGCTTTCTTT
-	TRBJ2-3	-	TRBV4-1	CASSQEKQILSTDTQYF	TGCGCCAGCAGCCAAGAGAAGCAGATCCTTAGCACAGATACGCAGTATTTT
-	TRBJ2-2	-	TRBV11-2	CASSALQGGTGELFF	TGTGCCAGCAGCGCCCTACAGGGGGGGACCGGGGAGCTGTTTTTT
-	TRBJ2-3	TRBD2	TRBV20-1	CSAWISGRRDTQYF	TGCAGTGCTTGGATAAGCGGGAGGAGAGATACGCAGTATTTT
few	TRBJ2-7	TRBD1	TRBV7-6	CASSVRTGSYEQYF	TGTGCCAGCAGCGTACGGACAGGGAGTTACGAGCAGTACTTC
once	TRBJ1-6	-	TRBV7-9	CASSLDRGTDSPLHF	TGTGCCAGCAGCTTAGATCGGGGGACGGATTCACCCCTCCACTTT
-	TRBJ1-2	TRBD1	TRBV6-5	CASSYYGQGAGYTF	TGTGCCAGCAGTTACTATGGACAGGGGGCCGGCTACACCTTC
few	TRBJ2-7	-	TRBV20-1	CSARQGVLPAYEQYF	TGCAGTGCTAGACAAGGGGTCCTACCAGCCTACGAGCAGTACTTC
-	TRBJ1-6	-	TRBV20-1	CSAHPPGSYNSPLHF	TGCAGTGCTCACCCTCCGGGCTCCTATAATTCACCCCTCCACTTT
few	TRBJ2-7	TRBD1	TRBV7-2	CASSSQTGGHSYEQYF	TGTGCCAGCAGCTCTCAAACAGGGGGACACTCCTACGAGCAGTACTTC
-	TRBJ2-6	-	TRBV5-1	CASSLGIGANVLTF	TGCGCCAGCAGCTTGGGTATAGGGGCCAACGTCCTGACTTTC
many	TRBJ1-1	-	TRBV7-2	CASRTYRATEAFF	TGTGCCAGCAGGACGTATCGGGCCACTGAAGCTTTCTTT
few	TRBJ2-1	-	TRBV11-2	CASMPLTLRGAHYNEQFF	TGTGCCAGCATGCCGCTTACGCTTCGGGGCGCCCACTACAATGAGCAGTTCTTC
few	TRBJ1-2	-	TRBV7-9	CASSLPSDYGYTF	TGTGCCAGCAGCCTCCCAAGTGACTATGGCTACACCTTC
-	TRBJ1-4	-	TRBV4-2	CASSPLSWGASEDEKLFF	TGTGCCAGCAGCCCCCTAAGTTGGGGGGCCTCGGAGGATGAAAAACTGTTTTTT
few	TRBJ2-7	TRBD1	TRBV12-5	CASGPGQGVSYEQYF	TGTGCTAGTGGCCCAGGACAGGGCGTTTCCTACGAGCAGTACTTC
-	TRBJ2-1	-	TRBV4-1	CASSQGRGSGDEQFF	TGCGCCAGCAGCCAAGGGCGAGGCTCCGGAGATGAGCAGTTCTTC
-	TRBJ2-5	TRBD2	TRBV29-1	CSVGTSGRQETQYF	TGCAGCGTTGGGACATCCGGGAGGCAAGAGACCCAGTACTTC
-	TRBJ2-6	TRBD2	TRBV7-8	CASSSGTSGGTGANVLTF	TGTGCCAGCAGCTCAGGGACTAGCGGGGGGACTGGGGCCAACGTCCTGACTTTC
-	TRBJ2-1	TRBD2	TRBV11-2	CASSLRGLAGGGEQFF	TGTGCCAGCAGCTTGAGGGGACTAGCGGGAGGAGGGGAGCAGTTCTTC
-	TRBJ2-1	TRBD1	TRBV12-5	CASGFSPGQGYNEQFF	TGTGCTAGTGGTTTCTCACCGGGACAGGGATACAATGAGCAGTTCTTC
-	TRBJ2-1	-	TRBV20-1	CSLRGGPDNEQFF	TGCAGCCTACGAGGGGGGCCGGACAATGAGCAGTTCTTC
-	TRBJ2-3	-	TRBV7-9	CASSFGVSGVTDTQYF	TGTGCCAGCAGCTTCGGGGTCTCGGGCGTAACAGATACGCAGTATTTT
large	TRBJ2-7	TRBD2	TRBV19	CASSLASGGAGVVYEQYF	TGTGCCAGTAGTTTAGCCAGCGGGGGGGCCGGAGTGGTCTACGAGCAGTACTTC
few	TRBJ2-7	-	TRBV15	CATSRDPFWQDGSYEQYF	TGTGCCACCAGCAGAGATCCGTTTTGGCAGGATGGATCTTACGAGCAGTACTTC
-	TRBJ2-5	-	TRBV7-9	CASSFRGEATQYF	TGTGCCAGCAGCTTTAGGGGGGAGGCGACCCAGTACTTC
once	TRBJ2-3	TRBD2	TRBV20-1	CSAAAGGPSTQYF	TGCAGTGCTGCGGCGGGAGGGCCATCTACGCAGTATTTT
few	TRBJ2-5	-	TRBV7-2	CASSLPQPTGETQYF	TGTGCCAGCAGCCTCCCGCAGCCGACGGGGGAGACCCAGTACTTC
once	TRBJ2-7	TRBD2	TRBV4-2	CASSYTEGLEAHEQYF	TGTGCCAGCAGCTATACGGAAGGACTAGAAGCCCACGAGCAGTACTTC
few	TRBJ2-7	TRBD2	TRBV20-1	CSASLTSGTYEQYF	TGCAGTGCTAGCCTTACTAGCGGGACCTACGAGCAGTACTTC
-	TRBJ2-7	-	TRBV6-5	CATHQGYEQYF	TGTGCCACCCACCAGGGCTACGAGCAGTACTTC
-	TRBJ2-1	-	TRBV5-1	CASSLLAGASYNEQFF	TGCGCCAGCAGCTTGCTCGCGGGGGCCTCTTACAATGAGCAGTTCTTC
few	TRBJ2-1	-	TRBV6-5	CASKELRFNEQFF	TGTGCCAGCAAGGAACTTCGTTTCAATGAGCAGTTCTTC
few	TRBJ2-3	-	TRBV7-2	CASRKESTDTQYF	TGTGCCAGCAGAAAAGAGTCCACAGATACGCAGTATTTT